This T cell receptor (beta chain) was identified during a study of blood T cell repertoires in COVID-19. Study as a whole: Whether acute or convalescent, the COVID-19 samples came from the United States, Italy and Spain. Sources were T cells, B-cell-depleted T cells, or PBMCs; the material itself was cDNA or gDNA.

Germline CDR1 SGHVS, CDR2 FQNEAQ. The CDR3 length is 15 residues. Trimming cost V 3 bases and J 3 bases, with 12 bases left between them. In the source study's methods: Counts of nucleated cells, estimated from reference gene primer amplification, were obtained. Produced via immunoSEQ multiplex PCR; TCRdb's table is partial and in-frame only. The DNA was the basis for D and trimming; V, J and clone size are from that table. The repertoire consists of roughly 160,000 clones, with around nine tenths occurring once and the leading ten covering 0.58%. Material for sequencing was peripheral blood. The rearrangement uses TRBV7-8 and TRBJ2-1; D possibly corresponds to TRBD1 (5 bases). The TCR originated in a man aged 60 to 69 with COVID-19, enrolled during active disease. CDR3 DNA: TGTGCCAGCAGCTTCCGCAGGGTAGTCTACAATGAGCAGTTCTTC. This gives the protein CASSFRRVVYNEQFF.